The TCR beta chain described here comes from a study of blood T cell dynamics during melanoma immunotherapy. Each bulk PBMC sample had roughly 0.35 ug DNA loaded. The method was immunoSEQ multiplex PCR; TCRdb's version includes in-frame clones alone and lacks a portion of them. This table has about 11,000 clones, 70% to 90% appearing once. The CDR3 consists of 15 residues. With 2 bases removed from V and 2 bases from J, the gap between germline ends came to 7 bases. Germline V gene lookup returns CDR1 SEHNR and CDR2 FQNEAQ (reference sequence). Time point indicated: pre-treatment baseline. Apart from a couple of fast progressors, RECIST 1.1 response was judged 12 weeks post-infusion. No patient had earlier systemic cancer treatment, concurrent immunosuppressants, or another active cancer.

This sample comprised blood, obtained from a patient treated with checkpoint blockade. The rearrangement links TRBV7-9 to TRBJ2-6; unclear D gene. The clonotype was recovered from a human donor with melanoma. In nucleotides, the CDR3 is TGTGCCAGCAGCTTATCCTGGGCTGGGGCCAACGTCCTGACTTTC. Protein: CASSLSWAGANVLTF.